This is a list of T cell receptor beta chains from one sample in a study of shared clonotypes between healthy human individuals. Data came from immunoSEQ multiplex PCR; TCRdb stores just in-frame clones and leaves some out. The sample contains 550,000 to 750,000 clones, about 90% of which appear only once. Sequences were obtained from naive CD8+ T cells sorted from blood. The source of these receptors is a man aged 30 to 45 in good health. The CDR3 runs from the conserved cysteine through the conserved F or W. The D gene is left open where the match is weak. Some rows mark clone size as missing; the rest say once, few, many or name a class of expanded clone.

D gene: .; V gene: TRBV28; J gene: TRBJ1-2; clone size: .; CDR3 protein: CASSPTPGPPIYGYTF; CDR3 DNA: TGTGCCAGCAGCCCAACCCCCGGGCCGCCGATCTATGGCTACACCTTC
D gene: .; V gene: TRBV28; J gene: TRBJ1-5; clone size: .; CDR3 protein: CASRKGGGNQPQHF; CDR3 DNA: TGTGCCAGCAGAAAAGGAGGGGGAAATCAGCCCCAGCATTTT
D gene: .; V gene: TRBV28; J gene: TRBJ1-1; clone size: .; CDR3 protein: CASSVGLPNTEAFF; CDR3 DNA: TGTGCCAGCAGTGTTGGACTGCCGAACACTGAAGCTTTCTTT
D gene: .; V gene: TRBV19; J gene: TRBJ2-1; clone size: .; CDR3 protein: CASNNFREGNEQFF; CDR3 DNA: TGTGCCAGTAATAATTTTAGAGAGGGAAATGAGCAGTTCTTC
D gene: .; V gene: TRBV6-1; J gene: TRBJ2-1; clone size: .; CDR3 protein: CASSEAPGDIEQFF; CDR3 DNA: TGTGCCAGCAGTGAAGCTCCAGGGGACATTGAGCAGTTCTTC
D gene: TRBD1; V gene: TRBV27; J gene: TRBJ2-5; clone size: .; CDR3 protein: CASSSPQGNQETQYF; CDR3 DNA: TGTGCCAGCAGTTCCCCACAGGGGAACCAAGAGACCCAGTACTTC
D gene: TRBD2; V gene: TRBV6-4; J gene: TRBJ2-1; clone size: .; CDR3 protein: CASTSGSGDEQFF; CDR3 DNA: TGTGCCAGTACTAGCGGGAGCGGCGATGAGCAGTTCTTC
D gene: .; V gene: TRBV19; J gene: TRBJ2-7; clone size: .; CDR3 protein: CASSVDRLGYEQYF; CDR3 DNA: TGTGCCAGTAGCGTCGACAGGCTTGGGTACGAGCAGTACTTC
D gene: .; V gene: TRBV9; J gene: TRBJ2-7; clone size: .; CDR3 protein: CASSGEEDRYEQYF; CDR3 DNA: TGTGCCAGCAGCGGGGAAGAGGATCGCTACGAGCAGTACTTC
D gene: TRBD2; V gene: TRBV23-1; J gene: TRBJ2-7; clone size: .; CDR3 protein: CASSPGLAGGRSYEQYF; CDR3 DNA: TGCGCCAGCTCTCCGGGACTAGCGGGAGGTCGCTCCTACGAGCAGTACTTC
D gene: TRBD2; V gene: TRBV7-9; J gene: TRBJ2-1; clone size: .; CDR3 protein: CASSLVVAGDFHNEQFF; CDR3 DNA: TGTGCCAGCAGCTTAGTGGTAGCGGGAGATTTTCACAATGAGCAGTTCTTC
D gene: .; V gene: TRBV27; J gene: TRBJ2-5; clone size: .; CDR3 protein: CASSPTLATQETQYF; CDR3 DNA: TGTGCCAGCAGTCCCACATTAGCGACCCAAGAGACCCAGTACTTC
D gene: .; V gene: TRBV6-1; J gene: TRBJ2-7; clone size: .; CDR3 protein: CASSSDQAWMSEQYF; CDR3 DNA: TGTGCCAGCAGCTCGGACCAGGCGTGGATGAGCGAGCAGTACTTC
D gene: .; V gene: TRBV27; J gene: TRBJ2-1; clone size: .; CDR3 protein: CASSPTYNEQFF; CDR3 DNA: TGTGCCAGCAGTCCGACCTACAATGAGCAGTTCTTC
D gene: .; V gene: TRBV7-9; J gene: TRBJ1-1; clone size: .; CDR3 protein: CASSLGGGTEAFF; CDR3 DNA: TGTGCCAGCAGCTTAGGGGGCGGCACTGAAGCTTTCTTT
D gene: TRBD1; V gene: TRBV6-6; J gene: TRBJ2-7; clone size: few; CDR3 protein: CASHRGNEQYF; CDR3 DNA: TGTGCCAGCCACAGGGGCAACGAGCAGTACTTC
D gene: TRBD2; V gene: TRBV19; J gene: TRBJ2-7; clone size: .; CDR3 protein: CASSPGTSGHTYEQYF; CDR3 DNA: TGTGCCAGTAGTCCTGGGACTAGCGGACATACCTACGAGCAGTACTTC
D gene: .; V gene: TRBV6-6; J gene: TRBJ2-7; clone size: .; CDR3 protein: CAAGLLSYEQYF; CDR3 DNA: TGTGCCGCCGGACTCCTCTCCTACGAGCAGTACTTC
D gene: .; V gene: TRBV7-8; J gene: TRBJ2-2; clone size: .; CDR3 protein: CASSSVFVASTGELFF; CDR3 DNA: TGTGCCAGCAGTTCCGTATTTGTGGCTTCCACCGGGGAGCTGTTTTTT
D gene: .; V gene: TRBV5-1; J gene: TRBJ2-7; clone size: .; CDR3 protein: CASSSHSSSYEQYF; CDR3 DNA: TGCGCCAGCAGCTCGCACTCCTCCTCCTACGAGCAGTACTTC
D gene: .; V gene: TRBV5-4; J gene: TRBJ2-3; clone size: .; CDR3 protein: CASSPLDGTDTQYF; CDR3 DNA: TGTGCCAGCAGCCCCCTTGACGGCACAGATACGCAGTATTTT
D gene: .; V gene: TRBV2; J gene: TRBJ1-1; clone size: .; CDR3 protein: CAIMGGWGLTEAFF; CDR3 DNA: TGTGCCATTATGGGTGGTTGGGGGCTGACTGAAGCTTTCTTT
D gene: TRBD2; V gene: TRBV28; J gene: TRBJ2-5; clone size: .; CDR3 protein: CASNKRGGGTVGETQYF; CDR3 DNA: TGTGCCAGCAACAAAAGGGGCGGGGGAACCGTGGGAGAGACCCAGTACTTC
D gene: .; V gene: TRBV13; J gene: TRBJ2-1; clone size: .; CDR3 protein: CASSSTGSEQFF; CDR3 DNA: TGTGCCAGCAGCTCTACAGGTAGTGAGCAGTTCTTC
D gene: TRBD1; V gene: TRBV27; J gene: TRBJ2-1; clone size: .; CDR3 protein: CASSLTHTRTGMSILSHNEQFF; CDR3 DNA: TGTGCCAGCAGTTTGACCCATACGCGGACAGGGATGTCGATACTTTCTCACAATGAGCAGTTCTTC
D gene: .; V gene: TRBV6-1; J gene: TRBJ1-5; clone size: .; CDR3 protein: CASSEALLTGLNQPQHF; CDR3 DNA: TGTGCCAGCAGTGAAGCGCTTCTGACAGGACTCAATCAGCCCCAGCATTTT
D gene: .; V gene: TRBV10-2; J gene: TRBJ2-7; clone size: .; CDR3 protein: CASSGSGAAYEQYF; CDR3 DNA: TGCGCCAGCAGTGGGTCAGGCGCGGCCTACGAGCAGTACTTC
D gene: .; V gene: TRBV29-1; J gene: TRBJ2-3; clone size: .; CDR3 protein: CSVVPGLKTSTDTQYF; CDR3 DNA: TGCAGCGTTGTTCCGGGGCTCAAAACTAGCACAGATACGCAGTATTTT
D gene: .; V gene: TRBV5-1; J gene: TRBJ2-7; clone size: .; CDR3 protein: CASSLPGSTRQYEQYF; CDR3 DNA: TGCGCCAGCAGCTTGCCCGGGTCGACTAGGCAGTACGAGCAGTACTTC
D gene: .; V gene: TRBV28; J gene: TRBJ2-1; clone size: once; CDR3 protein: CASSATGNEQFF; CDR3 DNA: TGTGCCAGCAGTGCCACAGGGAATGAGCAGTTCTTC
D gene: TRBD2; V gene: TRBV4-1; J gene: TRBJ2-4; clone size: .; CDR3 protein: CASSQAPLAGRDIQYF; CDR3 DNA: TGCGCCAGCAGCCAAGCCCCACTAGCGGGAAGAGACATTCAGTACTTC
D gene: .; V gene: TRBV7-9; J gene: TRBJ2-5; clone size: .; CDR3 protein: CASSLIAPGDGRETQYF; CDR3 DNA: TGTGCCAGCAGCTTAATCGCGCCGGGGGATGGGAGAGAGACCCAGTACTTC
D gene: .; V gene: TRBV28; J gene: TRBJ2-1; clone size: .; CDR3 protein: CASSTEVGDGSYNEQFF; CDR3 DNA: TGTGCCAGCAGTACGGAAGTGGGGGATGGCTCCTACAATGAGCAGTTCTTC
D gene: .; V gene: TRBV5-1; J gene: TRBJ2-7; clone size: .; CDR3 protein: CASSLGPDSSYEQYF; CDR3 DNA: TGCGCCAGCAGCTTAGGGCCGGACAGTTCCTACGAGCAGTACTTC
D gene: TRBD1; V gene: TRBV7-7; J gene: TRBJ2-3; clone size: .; CDR3 protein: CASSRGQGVSDTQYF; CDR3 DNA: TGTGCCAGCAGCAGGGGACAGGGGGTGTCGGATACGCAGTATTTT
D gene: TRBD1; V gene: TRBV11-2; J gene: TRBJ1-3; clone size: .; CDR3 protein: CASSSTGTGYGNTIYF; CDR3 DNA: TGTGCCAGCAGCTCGACCGGGACAGGGTATGGAAACACCATATATTTT
D gene: .; V gene: TRBV21-1; J gene: TRBJ1-3; clone size: once; CDR3 protein: CASSKRRYRAFGDTIYF; CDR3 DNA: TGTGCCAGCAGCAAACGCCGGTACAGGGCCTTTGGAGACACCATATATTTT
D gene: TRBD2; V gene: TRBV28; J gene: TRBJ2-3; clone size: .; CDR3 protein: CASSSRLAGGTDTQYF; CDR3 DNA: TGTGCCAGCAGTTCACGACTAGCGGGGGGCACAGATACGCAGTATTTT
D gene: TRBD2; V gene: TRBV29-1; J gene: TRBJ2-7; clone size: .; CDR3 protein: CSVKRGKRAGGLYEQYF; CDR3 DNA: TGCAGCGTTAAAAGGGGGAAGAGGGCGGGAGGCTTATACGAGCAGTACTTC
D gene: TRBD2; V gene: TRBV7-9; J gene: TRBJ2-3; clone size: few; CDR3 protein: CASSGTSGATDTQYF; CDR3 DNA: TGTGCCAGCAGCGGCACTAGCGGGGCCACAGATACGCAGTATTTT
D gene: .; V gene: TRBV7-9; J gene: TRBJ2-7; clone size: .; CDR3 protein: CASSLPGQTTYEQYF; CDR3 DNA: TGTGCCAGCAGCTTACCGGGACAAACTACCTACGAGCAGTACTTC
D gene: .; V gene: TRBV2; J gene: TRBJ2-7; clone size: .; CDR3 protein: CASSDEGGGGYEQYF; CDR3 DNA: TGTGCCAGCAGTGATGAAGGAGGGGGAGGTTACGAGCAGTACTTC
D gene: TRBD2; V gene: TRBV28; J gene: TRBJ2-7; clone size: .; CDR3 protein: CASSLLWTSGRMVEQYF; CDR3 DNA: TGTGCCAGCAGTTTACTTTGGACTAGCGGGAGAATGGTCGAGCAGTACTTC
D gene: .; V gene: TRBV27; J gene: TRBJ2-7; clone size: .; CDR3 protein: CASSTGSYEQYF; CDR3 DNA: TGTGCCAGCTCGACTGGCTCCTACGAGCAGTACTTC
D gene: TRBD2; V gene: TRBV7-2; J gene: TRBJ2-1; clone size: .; CDR3 protein: CASKRDRNEQFF; CDR3 DNA: TGTGCCAGCAAGCGGGATCGGAATGAGCAGTTCTTC
D gene: .; V gene: TRBV7-9; J gene: TRBJ2-5; clone size: .; CDR3 protein: CASSSAQGLETQYF; CDR3 DNA: TGTGCCAGCAGCTCAGCTCAAGGGTTAGAGACCCAGTACTTC
D gene: TRBD2; V gene: TRBV4-2; J gene: TRBJ2-2; clone size: .; CDR3 protein: CASSQGTSGTLGLFF; CDR3 DNA: TGTGCCAGCAGCCAAGGGACTAGCGGGACCTTGGGGCTGTTTTTT
D gene: TRBD1; V gene: TRBV9; J gene: TRBJ2-7; clone size: .; CDR3 protein: CASSVGSGQGYEQYF; CDR3 DNA: TGTGCCAGCAGCGTAGGATCAGGACAGGGGTACGAGCAGTACTTC
D gene: .; V gene: TRBV7-6; J gene: TRBJ2-3; clone size: once; CDR3 protein: CASSLSGSTDTQYF; CDR3 DNA: TGTGCCAGCAGCTTAAGTGGCTCCACAGATACGCAGTATTTT
D gene: TRBD2; V gene: TRBV27; J gene: TRBJ2-1; clone size: .; CDR3 protein: CASSFGLAGSYNEQFF; CDR3 DNA: TGTGCCAGCAGTTTTGGACTAGCGGGATCCTACAATGAGCAGTTCTTC
D gene: TRBD2; V gene: TRBV29-1; J gene: TRBJ2-7; clone size: .; CDR3 protein: CSVLAGTSYEQYF; CDR3 DNA: TGCAGCGTCTTAGCGGGAACTTCCTACGAGCAGTACTTC
D gene: .; V gene: TRBV5-1; J gene: TRBJ2-7; clone size: .; CDR3 protein: CASSLGQGRAYEQYF; CDR3 DNA: TGCGCCAGCAGCTTGGGTCAGGGGAGAGCCTACGAGCAGTACTTC
D gene: .; V gene: TRBV29-1; J gene: TRBJ2-1; clone size: few; CDR3 protein: CSVEGRGSYNEQFF; CDR3 DNA: TGCAGCGTTGAAGGGCGGGGCTCCTACAATGAGCAGTTCTTC
D gene: TRBD2; V gene: TRBV29-1; J gene: TRBJ2-7; clone size: .; CDR3 protein: CNVRLAGDGEQYF; CDR3 DNA: TGCAACGTCCGACTAGCGGGAGATGGCGAGCAGTACTTC
D gene: .; V gene: TRBV6-1; J gene: TRBJ2-4; clone size: .; CDR3 protein: CASSEYMGTLAKNIQYF; CDR3 DNA: TGTGCCAGCAGTGAATATATGGGTACGCTAGCCAAAAACATTCAGTACTTC
D gene: TRBD2; V gene: TRBV7-9; J gene: TRBJ2-3; clone size: .; CDR3 protein: CASRRGAVGPSSRTDTQYF; CDR3 DNA: TGTGCCAGCAGGCGGGGGGCCGTAGGGCCTTCCTCTCGCACAGATACGCAGTATTTT
D gene: .; V gene: TRBV10-3; J gene: TRBJ2-7; clone size: .; CDR3 protein: CAISRRDRSGDEQYF; CDR3 DNA: TGTGCCATCAGCCGCCGGGACAGAAGCGGGGACGAGCAGTACTTC
D gene: .; V gene: TRBV27; J gene: TRBJ2-3; clone size: .; CDR3 protein: CASSLMGVGTDTQYF; CDR3 DNA: TGTGCCAGCAGTTTAATGGGGGTGGGCACAGATACGCAGTATTTT
D gene: TRBD2; V gene: TRBV6-5; J gene: TRBJ2-1; clone size: .; CDR3 protein: CASSGLVDEQFF; CDR3 DNA: TGTGCCAGCAGTGGACTAGTGGATGAGCAGTTCTTC